What follows is one T cell receptor beta chain and its context. MiXCR was run by TCRdb on the RT-PCR reads, yielding one entry per CDR3 protein. Counted here are around 90,000 distinct CDR3 sequences, about 48% occurring once; the ten biggest clones make up more than 55%. The J segment lost 14 bases and the V segment lost 5 bases, leaving 7 bases of the junction unmatched. This CDR3 has 13 amino acids. These data come from a study of patients and donors after allogeneic stem cell transplantation. The V gene is TRBV12-3 or TRBV12-4, the J gene TRBJ1-6, with 9 nucleotides matching TRBD1. The specimen sequenced was blood, either unsorted or a sorted T cell fraction (not recorded which). The clonotype originates from a human donor who was either an allogeneic HSCT recipient or a stem cell or donor lymphocyte infusion donor (not recorded which). It is not recorded whose cells these are; they may come from a transplant donor. CDR3 residues: CASSLRDRVSLHF. DNA of the CDR3: TGTGCCAGCAGTCTCCGGGACAGGGTATCCCTCCACTTT.